This entry concerns a single T cell receptor beta chain. The entry originates in a study of blood T cell repertoires in COVID-19. Overall study: The United States, Italy and Spain supplied acute and convalescent COVID-19 samples. The analysed material was cDNA or gDNA that came from T cells, B-cell-depleted T cells, or PBMCs.

How the authors handled the data: Reference gene primer amplification yielded estimated nucleated cell counts. The repertoire was sequenced with immunoSEQ multiplex PCR; TCRdb's copy has only in-frame clones and lacks some. That table furnishes V, J and clone size, whereas the DNA furnished D and trimming. The repertoire holds around 300,000 clones, with approximately 90% as singletons. J was trimmed by 2 bases and V by 3 bases; bases with no gene match: 6. Looked up from germline, CDR1 is SGDLS and CDR2 is YYNGEE. The length of the CDR3 is 16 residues. What was sequenced was peripheral blood. The genes are TRBV9 and TRBJ2-1; TRBD2 matches 9 bases. The receptor was derived from a woman between 35 and 50 years old with acute or convalescent COVID-19. Here the CDR3 DNA reads TGTGCCAGCAGCGCCCAACAGCGGGGGGCCTACAATGAGCAGTTCTTC. It encodes CASSAQQRGAYNEQFF.